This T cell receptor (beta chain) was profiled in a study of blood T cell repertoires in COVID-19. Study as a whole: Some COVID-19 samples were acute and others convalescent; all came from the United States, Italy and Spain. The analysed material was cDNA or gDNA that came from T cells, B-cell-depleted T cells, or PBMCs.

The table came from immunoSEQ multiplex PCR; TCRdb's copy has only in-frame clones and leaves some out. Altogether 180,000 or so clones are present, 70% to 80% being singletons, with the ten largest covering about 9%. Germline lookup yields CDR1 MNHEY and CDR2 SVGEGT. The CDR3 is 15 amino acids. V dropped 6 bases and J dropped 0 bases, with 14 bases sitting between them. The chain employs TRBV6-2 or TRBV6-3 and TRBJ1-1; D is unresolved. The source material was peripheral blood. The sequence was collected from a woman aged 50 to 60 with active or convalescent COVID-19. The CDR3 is CASSHRGGMNTEAFF. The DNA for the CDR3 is TGTGCCAGCAGCCACCGGGGAGGGATGAACACTGAAGCTTTCTTT.